This record looks at one T cell receptor beta chain sequence and its context. Antigen specificity is unknown. Each CDR3 protein gets one entry after TCRdb re-called the 5' RACE reads with MiXCR. The profile covers roughly 700,000 distinct CDR3 sequences, with under 20% appearing a single time and around a fifth taken by the ten largest. The entry originates in a study of CD8 T cells in ankylosing spondylitis. Regarding the study as a whole: Seven or eight highly homologous variants formed a TCR beta motif that appeared characteristic of ankylosing spondylitis blood. Disease-linked clones bore a CD8+ phenotype and were relatively rare in peripheral blood.

This CDR3 is built from 16 residues. J gave up 3 bases and V 3 bases, and 5 bases lay outside the gene matches. CDR1 and CDR2 (germline): DFQATT, SNEGSKA (reference sequence). Sequencing was carried out using blood, either unsorted or a sorted T cell fraction (not recorded which). This receptor was identified in a male donor with ankylosing spondylitis. The chain carries TRBV20-1 and TRBJ2-1; 13 nucleotides align to TRBD2. The CDR3 region is CSARALAGGFYNEQFF. The CDR3 DNA sequence: TGCAGTGCTAGGGCACTAGCGGGAGGGTTCTACAATGAGCAGTTCTTC.